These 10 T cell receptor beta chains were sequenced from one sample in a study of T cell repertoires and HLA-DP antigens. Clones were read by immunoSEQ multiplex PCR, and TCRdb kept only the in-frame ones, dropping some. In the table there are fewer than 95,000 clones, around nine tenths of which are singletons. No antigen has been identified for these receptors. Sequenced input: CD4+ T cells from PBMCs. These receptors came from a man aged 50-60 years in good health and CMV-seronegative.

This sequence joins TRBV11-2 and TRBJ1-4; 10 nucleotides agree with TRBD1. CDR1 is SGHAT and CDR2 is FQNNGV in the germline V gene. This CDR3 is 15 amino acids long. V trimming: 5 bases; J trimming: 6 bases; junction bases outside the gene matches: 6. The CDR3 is CASSEGQGDYEKLFF. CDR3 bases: TGTGCCAGCAGCGAAGGACAGGGGGACTATGAAAAACTGTTTTTT. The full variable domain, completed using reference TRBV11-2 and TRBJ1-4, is EAGVAQSPRYKIIEKRQSVAFWCNPISGHATLYWYQQILGQGPKLLIQFQNNGVVDDSQLPKDRFSAERLKGVDSTLKIQPAKLEDSAVYLCASSEGQGDYEKLFFGSGTQLSVL.

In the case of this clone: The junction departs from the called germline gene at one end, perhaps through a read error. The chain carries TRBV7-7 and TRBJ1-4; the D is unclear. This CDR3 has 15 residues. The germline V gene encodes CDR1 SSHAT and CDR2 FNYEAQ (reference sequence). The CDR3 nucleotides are TGTGCTAGCAGCTCTTCTGCTTCAACTAATGAAAAACTGTTTTTT. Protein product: CASSSSASTNEKLFF.

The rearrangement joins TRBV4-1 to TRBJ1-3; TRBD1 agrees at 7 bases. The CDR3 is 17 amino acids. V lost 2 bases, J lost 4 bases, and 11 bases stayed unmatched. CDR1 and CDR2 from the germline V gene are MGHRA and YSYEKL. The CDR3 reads CASSQRPTGTVGNTIYF. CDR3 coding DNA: TGCGCCAGCAGCCAACGCCCGACAGGGACGGTCGGAAACACCATATATTTT.

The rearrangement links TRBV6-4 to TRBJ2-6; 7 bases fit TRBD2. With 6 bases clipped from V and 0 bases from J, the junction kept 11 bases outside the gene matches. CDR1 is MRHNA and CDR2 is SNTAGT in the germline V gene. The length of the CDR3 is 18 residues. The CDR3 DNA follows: TGTGCCAGCAGCACCAGCGGGGCCCGGAGCTCTGGGGCCAACGTCCTGACTTTC. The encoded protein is CASSTSGARSSGANVLTF.

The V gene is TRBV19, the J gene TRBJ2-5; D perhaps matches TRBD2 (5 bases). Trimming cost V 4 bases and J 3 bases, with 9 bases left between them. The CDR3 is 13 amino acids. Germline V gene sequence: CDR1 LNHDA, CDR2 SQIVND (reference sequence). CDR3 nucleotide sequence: TGTGCCAGTAGTAAAGACGGGGAAGAGACCCAGTACTTC. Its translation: CASSKDGEETQYF. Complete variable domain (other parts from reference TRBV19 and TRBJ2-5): DGGITQSPKYLFRKEGQNVTLSCEQNLNHDAMYWYRQDPGQGLRLIYYSQIVNDFQKGDIAEGYSVSREKKESFPLTVTSAQKNPTAFYLCASSKDGEETQYFGPGTRLLVL.

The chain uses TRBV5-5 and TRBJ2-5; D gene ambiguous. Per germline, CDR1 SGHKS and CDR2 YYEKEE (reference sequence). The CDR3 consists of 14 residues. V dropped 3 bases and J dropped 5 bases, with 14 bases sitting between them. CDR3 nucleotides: TGTGCCAGCAGCTGGGGTAACAGCCGGGAGACCCAGTACTTC. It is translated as CASSWGNSRETQYF.

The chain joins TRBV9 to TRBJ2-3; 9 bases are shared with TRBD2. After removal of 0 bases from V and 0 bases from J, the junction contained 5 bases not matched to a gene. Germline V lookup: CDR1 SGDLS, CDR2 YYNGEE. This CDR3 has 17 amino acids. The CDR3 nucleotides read TGTGCCAGCAGCGTAGGGCTAGCGGGACCTAGCACAGATACGCAGTATTTT. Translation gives CASSVGLAGPSTDTQYF.

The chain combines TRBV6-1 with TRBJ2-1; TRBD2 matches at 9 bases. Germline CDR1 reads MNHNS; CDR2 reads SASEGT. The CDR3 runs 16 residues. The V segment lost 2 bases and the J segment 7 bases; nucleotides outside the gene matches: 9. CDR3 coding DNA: TGTGCCAGCAGTGAATTGAGGACTAGCGTAAGGAATGAGCAGTTCTTC. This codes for CASSELRTSVRNEQFF.

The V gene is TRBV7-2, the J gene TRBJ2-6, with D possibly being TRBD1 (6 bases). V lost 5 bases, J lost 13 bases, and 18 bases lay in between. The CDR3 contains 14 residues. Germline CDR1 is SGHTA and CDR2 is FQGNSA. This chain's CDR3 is CASSPGTQPWVLTF. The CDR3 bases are TGTGCCAGCAGCCCAGGGACACAACCTTGGGTCCTGACTTTC. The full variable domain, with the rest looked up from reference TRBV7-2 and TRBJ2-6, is GAGVSQSPSNKVTEKGKDVELRCDPISGHTALYWYRQSLGQGLEFLIYFQGNSAPDKSGLPSDRFSAERTGGSVSTLTIQRTQQEDSAVYLCASSPGTQPWVLTFGAGSRLTVL.

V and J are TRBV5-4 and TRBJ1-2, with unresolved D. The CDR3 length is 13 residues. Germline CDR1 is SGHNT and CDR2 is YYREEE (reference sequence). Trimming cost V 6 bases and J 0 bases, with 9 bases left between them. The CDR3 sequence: CASTLWTNYGYTF. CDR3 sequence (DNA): TGTGCCAGCACGCTGTGGACTAACTATGGCTACACCTTC.